This T cell receptor beta chain stems from a study of shared clonotypes between healthy human individuals. Points from the study as a whole: Represented diversity, genetic and exposure-history alike, was limited by few donors. Generally, naive subsets (rather than memory subsets) showed larger estimated richness. Only blood was sampled; tissue repertoires likely differ.

Comments on this clone: Its specificity is unknown.

The V and J ends lost 6 bases and 0 bases respectively, with 8 bases between them. Germline CDR1 and CDR2: MNHNY and SVGAGI (reference sequence). The CDR3 runs 14 residues. Both subsets, CD45RA+ naive and CD45RA-negative memory, were split from the CD4+ cells. Here immunoSEQ multiplex PCR was the method, and the copy in TCRdb shows in-frame clones only, minus some. Here the sample spans 2 million to 2.5 million clones, more than 85% being singletons. This chain uses TRBV6-6 with TRBJ1-4; D gene unclear. The specimen sequenced was naive CD4+ T cells from PBMCs. Subset of the sample: CD45RA+ positively selected. This receptor was taken from a man between 18 and 29 years old in good health. Some clones in this sample may be carry-over from other donors' samples. The DNA of the CDR3 is TGTGCCAGCAGCTTGGATGCAACTAATGAAAAACTGTTTTTT. Its protein product is CASSLDATNEKLFF.